The rows below give T cell receptor beta chains drawn from one sample of a study of Ad26.COV2.S vaccination and SARS-CoV-2 variants. Here immunoSEQ multiplex PCR was the method, and the copy in TCRdb shows in-frame clones only, minus some. The table shows roughly 300,000 clones, with 75% to 90% occurring only once. Sequencing was performed on peripheral blood, taken in a trial of Ad26.COV2.S vaccine versus placebo. The receptors shown here come from a person aged 18 to 65 who received the Ad26.COV2.S COVID-19 vaccine or a placebo. Each CDR3 is given with its conserved first and last residue. The D gene is left open where the match is weak. Clone size appears in some rows only: once, few, many, or a class for an expanded clone.

d_gene: TRBD2
abundance: NA
v_gene: TRBV20-1
j_gene: TRBJ2-7
CDR3nt: TGCAGTGCTAGTGGGGGGGGCGAGCAGTACTTC
CDR3aa: CSASGGGEQYF

d_gene: TRBD1
abundance: NA
v_gene: TRBV27
j_gene: TRBJ1-4
CDR3nt: TGTGCCAGCAGTTCACAGGGGGCAGGCAATGAAAAACTGTTTTTT
CDR3aa: CASSSQGAGNEKLFF

d_gene: TRBD1
abundance: NA
v_gene: TRBV23-1
j_gene: TRBJ1-3
CDR3nt: TGCGCCAGCAGTCACGGTCAGGGGGCGTCTGGAAACACCATATATTTT
CDR3aa: CASSHGQGASGNTIYF

d_gene: TRBD1
abundance: NA
v_gene: TRBV5-1
j_gene: TRBJ2-7
CDR3nt: TGCGCCAGCAGCTTGGGACCTACCGGGACAGGGCTCACCTACGAGCAGTACTTC
CDR3aa: CASSLGPTGTGLTYEQYF

d_gene: TRBD2
abundance: NA
v_gene: TRBV24-1
j_gene: TRBJ2-7
CDR3nt: TGTGCCACCAGTGATTCGAGACTAGCGGGAGGCTACGAGCAGTACTTC
CDR3aa: CATSDSRLAGGYEQYF

d_gene: TRBD2
abundance: NA
v_gene: TRBV6-2/TRBV6-3
j_gene: TRBJ2-2
CDR3nt: TGTGCCAGCAGTTACATCCGCGGGAGAGCGGGAGAGCTGTTTTTT
CDR3aa: CASSYIRGRAGELFF

d_gene: TRBD2
abundance: NA
v_gene: TRBV19
j_gene: TRBJ2-1
CDR3nt: TGTGCCAGTAGCAAACCGGGACTAGCGGTCCGTAGCGGTGAGCAGTTCTTC
CDR3aa: CASSKPGLAVRSGEQFF

d_gene: NA
abundance: NA
v_gene: TRBV10-2
j_gene: TRBJ1-3
CDR3nt: TGCGCCAGCACGACCGGGACGGCGAGCTCTGGAAACACCATATATTTT
CDR3aa: CASTTGTASSGNTIYF

d_gene: TRBD1
abundance: NA
v_gene: TRBV7-9
j_gene: TRBJ1-1
CDR3nt: TGTGCCAGCAGCTTAAGGGACAGCTACACTGAAGCTTTCTTT
CDR3aa: CASSLRDSYTEAFF

d_gene: NA
abundance: once
v_gene: TRBV7-9
j_gene: TRBJ1-1
CDR3nt: TGTGCCAGCAGCTTAGCTTTGGGGAAGAACACTGAAGCTTTCTTT
CDR3aa: CASSLALGKNTEAFF

d_gene: NA
abundance: NA
v_gene: TRBV7-9
j_gene: TRBJ1-1
CDR3nt: TGTGCCAGCAGCTTCAACAGGAACTTCATGAACACTGAAGCTTTCTTT
CDR3aa: CASSFNRNFMNTEAFF

d_gene: NA
abundance: few
v_gene: TRBV28
j_gene: TRBJ2-2
CDR3nt: TGTGCCAGCAGTTACCAACCTACCGGGGAGCTGTTTTTT
CDR3aa: CASSYQPTGELFF

d_gene: NA
abundance: NA
v_gene: TRBV21-1
j_gene: TRBJ2-1
CDR3nt: TGTGCCAGCAGCACGGGGACGGAACCGGGACTAGGCGATGAGCAGTTCTTC
CDR3aa: CASSTGTEPGLGDEQFF

d_gene: NA
abundance: NA
v_gene: TRBV2
j_gene: TRBJ2-5
CDR3nt: TGTGCCAGCAGTCACACAACTAGCAACGGCCAAGAGACCCAGTACTTC
CDR3aa: CASSHTTSNGQETQYF

d_gene: NA
abundance: NA
v_gene: TRBV19
j_gene: TRBJ1-5
CDR3nt: TGTGCCAGTACGTGGGGGGCTCTGGGCAATCAGCCCCAGCATTTT
CDR3aa: CASTWGALGNQPQHF

d_gene: TRBD2
abundance: NA
v_gene: TRBV6-5
j_gene: TRBJ2-1
CDR3nt: TGTGCCAGCAGTTCCCTTGCGGGGGGCATAGATGAGCAGTTCTTC
CDR3aa: CASSSLAGGIDEQFF

d_gene: NA
abundance: once
v_gene: TRBV30
j_gene: TRBJ2-5
CDR3nt: TGTGCCTGGAGTGTGGGCAGTAATTGGGAGGCCCAGTACTTC
CDR3aa: CAWSVGSNWEAQYF

d_gene: NA
abundance: NA
v_gene: TRBV5-6
j_gene: TRBJ1-3
CDR3nt: TGTGCCAGCAGCTTGGATCGCTCTGGAAACACCATATATTTT
CDR3aa: CASSLDRSGNTIYF

d_gene: NA
abundance: NA
v_gene: TRBV21-1
j_gene: TRBJ2-4
CDR3nt: TGTGCCAGCAGCAAAGTTACAGGGAAAGCCAAAAACATTCAGTACTTC
CDR3aa: CASSKVTGKAKNIQYF

d_gene: NA
abundance: NA
v_gene: TRBV6-1
j_gene: TRBJ2-5
CDR3nt: TGTGCCAGCAGTGCGCGGGACCGGGACGCCGGTACGACCCAGTACTTC
CDR3aa: CASSARDRDAGTTQYF

d_gene: TRBD1
abundance: NA
v_gene: TRBV15
j_gene: TRBJ1-1
CDR3nt: TGTGCCACCAGCAGAGCAGGGGGCTTCGCTGAAGCTTTCTTT
CDR3aa: CATSRAGGFAEAFF

d_gene: NA
abundance: NA
v_gene: TRBV6-6
j_gene: TRBJ2-3
CDR3nt: TGTGCCAGCAGTCGAAGGTCGGGGGGCACAGATACGCAGTATTTT
CDR3aa: CASSRRSGGTDTQYF

d_gene: NA
abundance: NA
v_gene: TRBV5-1
j_gene: TRBJ1-6
CDR3nt: TGCGCCAGCAGCTTGGCGGGGGAAAATTCACCCCTCCACTTT
CDR3aa: CASSLAGENSPLHF